The 20 T cell receptor beta chains below were found in one sample sequenced in a study of T cell responses to AZD1222 COVID-19 vaccine. Repertoires were generated with immunoSEQ multiplex PCR, while TCRdb's copy carries only in-frame clones and drops some. Of around 130,000 clones in the sample, over 75% are singletons; the top ten hold approximately 19%. The input for sequencing was peripheral blood, taken on day 0 of MenACWY control vaccination. These receptors came from an adult in good health.

The chain links TRBV28 to TRBJ1-4; D is uncertain. The germline gives CDR1 MDHEN, CDR2 SYDVKM. V was clipped by 3 bases and J by 7 bases, with 21 bases between them. This CDR3 has 17 residues. The chain's CDR3 is CASSFSPPGSLAEKLFF. For the CDR3, the DNA is TGTGCCAGCAGTTTCAGTCCTCCGGGCTCCCTCGCTGAAAAACTGTTTTTT.

The chain employs TRBV18 and TRBJ2-2, with 7 bases identical to TRBD1. This CDR3 contains 13 residues. Germline V gene data show CDR1 as KGHSH and CDR2 as LQKENI. Losses at the gene ends were 8 bases for V and 3 bases for J; bases not matched to a gene: 3. CDR3 loop: CASTGQYTGELFF. Here the CDR3 DNA reads TGTGCCAGCACGGGACAGTACACCGGGGAGCTGTTTTTT.

This clone came up once. The chain employs TRBV7-2 and TRBJ2-1; 13 nucleotides match TRBD2. Trimming cost V 2 bases and J 2 bases; bases outside gene matches: 3. CDR3 size: 17 residues. Germline CDR1 is SGHTA and CDR2 is FQGNSA. CDR3 region: CASSLRGLAGTYNEQFF. The CDR3 DNA reads as TGTGCCAGCAGCTTAAGGGGACTAGCGGGAACCTACAATGAGCAGTTCTTC.

This chain uses TRBV18 with TRBJ1-2; 8 nucleotides agree with TRBD1. CDR1 KGHSH and CDR2 LQKENI come from the germline V gene. V lost 2 bases and J lost 0; bases outside the gene matches: 11. This CDR3 has 18 amino acids. The CDR3 sequence is CASSPRTGYMQANYGYTF. CDR3 bases: TGTGCCAGCTCACCAAGGACAGGGTATATGCAAGCTAACTATGGCTACACCTTC. Full variable domain (outside the CDR3, taken from reference TRBV18 and TRBJ1-2): NAGVMQNPRHLVRRRGQEARLRCSPMKGHSHVYWYRQLPEEGLKFMVYLQKENIIDESGMPKERFSAEFPKEGPSILRIQQVVRGDSAAYFCASSPRTGYMQANYGYTFGSGTRLTVV.

J is TRBJ1-2 and V is TRBV20-1; D is uncertain. This CDR3 has 13 residues. CDR1 and CDR2 (germline): DFQATT, SNEGSKA (reference sequence). Trimming stripped 6 bases from V and 4 bases from J, with 15 bases between. The chain's CDR3 is CSASLGSGYGYTF. As DNA, the CDR3 is TGCAGTGCCAGTTTAGGGTCGGGCTATGGCTACACCTTC.

The genes are TRBV21-1 and TRBJ2-7. TRBV21-1 is classified as a pseudogene. This CDR3 is built from 17 residues. As DNA, the CDR3 is TGTGCCAGCAGCACTAATTGCCAAGGCCTATCTTCCTACGAGCAGTACTTC. Encoded protein: CASSTNCQGLSSYEQYF.

V usage is TRBV3-1 (or the pseudogene TRBV3-2) and J usage is TRBJ2-7; D might be TRBD1 (5 bases). Germline V CDR1 and CDR2: LGHDT, YNNKEL (reference sequence). This CDR3 is 13 amino acids long. The V gene lost 2 bases and the J gene lost 3 bases, with 8 bases spanning the gap. This chain's CDR3 is CASSQQGVYEQYF. CDR3 sequence (DNA): TGTGCCAGCAGCCAACAGGGTGTCTACGAGCAGTACTTC.

This clone has a single count. The gene calls are TRBV6-1 and TRBJ2-5, with 13 positions matching TRBD2. The germline CDR1 and CDR2 sequences are MNHNS and SASEGT. The CDR3 runs 16 residues. J was trimmed by 5 bases and V by 6 bases; bases with no gene match: 9. The CDR3 region has the DNA TGTGCCAGCAGGGAACCACTAGCGGGAGGGCCGGAGACCCAGTACTTC. Protein: CASREPLAGGPETQYF.

The chain recombines TRBV6-4 with TRBJ1-6; tentative D call: TRBD1 (5 bases). CDR3 length: 13 amino acids. The germline V gene encodes CDR1 MRHNA and CDR2 SNTAGT. V lost 0 bases and J lost 14, with 11 bases in between. In DNA, the CDR3 is TGTGCCAGCAGTGACTCGGTTGGCAGGGCCCTCCACTTT. Translation: CASSDSVGRALHF.

The genes are TRBV7-6 and TRBJ2-1; D is ambiguous. V lost 4 bases, J lost 5 bases, and 12 bases lay in between. CDR1 is SGHVS, CDR2 FNYEAQ, per germline. The CDR3 loop spans 14 amino acids. The CDR3 DNA reads TGTGCCAGCAGCTCGGGCGGTATAAACAATGAGCAGTTCTTC. It specifies CASSSGGINNEQFF.

This clone was observed once. V is TRBV2 and J is TRBJ2-1; the match to TRBD2 covers 8 bases. The trim removed 1 base at V and 15 bases at J, leaving 2 bases unmatched. The CDR3 is 11 amino acids. In germline, CDR1 is SNHLY, CDR2 FYNNEI. Written as DNA, the CDR3 is TGTGCCAGCAGTGAAGATGGACTAGCGTTCTTC. This gives the protein CASSEDGLAFF.

V is TRBV30 and J is TRBJ2-5; no reliable D call. The CDR3 totals 11 residues. Germline V gene lookup returns CDR1 GTSNPN and CDR2 SVGIG (reference sequence). Trimming took off 5 bases at V and 9 bases at J, with 13 bases between the two ends. CDR3 protein: CAWDTPSAQYF. The CDR3 DNA reads TGTGCCTGGGATACCCCCTCGGCCCAGTACTTC.

The chain links TRBV5-1 to TRBJ2-7, with D tentatively TRBD1 or TRBD2 (5 bases each). Trimming removed 3 bases from V and 6 bases from J, with 19 bases in between. The V gene's germline CDR1 is SGHRS and CDR2 YFSETQ. The CDR3 length is 15 residues. CDR3 sequence: CASSWGSEPSLEQYF. CDR3 bases: TGCGCCAGCAGCTGGGGGTCGGAGCCGTCTCTCGAGCAGTACTTC. The entire variable domain, with the rest obtained from reference TRBV5-1 and TRBJ2-7, is as follows: KAGVTQTPRYLIKTRGQQVTLSCSPISGHRSVSWYQQTPGQGLQFLFEYFSETQRNKGNFPGRFSGRQFSNSRSEMNVSTLELGDSALYLCASSWGSEPSLEQYFGPGTRLTVT.

The CDR3 DNA sequence: TGTGCCTGGACACCAGGGGGGTACGAGCAGTACTTC. This sequence encodes CAWTPGGYEQYF. V and J are TRBV30 and TRBJ2-7, with D maybe TRBD1 (7 bases). V was pared by 4 bases and J by 4 bases, with 11 bases between. Germline CDR1 is GTSNPN and CDR2 is SVGIG (reference sequence). The CDR3 runs 12 residues.

The chain carries TRBV18 and TRBJ2-7; D gene unclear. V was trimmed by 2 bases and J by 12 bases, leaving 14 bases between them. CDR1 KGHSH and CDR2 LQKENI come from the germline V gene. The CDR3 contains 12 residues. The CDR3 DNA reads as TGTGCCAGCTCACCAAACCAGGACGGTCGGTACTTC. It codes for CASSPNQDGRYF.

As DNA, the CDR3 is TGTGCCACGGGAGGGACTCCCTACGAGCAGTACTTC. This gives the protein CATGGTPYEQYF. This chain connects TRBV12-3 or TRBV12-4 to TRBJ2-7, with 8 bases fitting TRBD2. V lost 10 bases to trimming and J lost 2 bases; unmatched junction nucleotides: 4. This CDR3 spans 12 amino acids.

The chain links TRBV11-2 to TRBJ1-1; D gene ambiguous. The germline V gene has CDR1 SGHAT and CDR2 FQNNGV. Trimming stripped 6 bases from V and 4 bases from J, with 12 bases between. The CDR3 spans 13 residues. The CDR3 protein is CASRPPQSTEAFF. The CDR3 DNA is TGTGCCAGCAGACCGCCTCAGAGCACTGAAGCTTTCTTT. Looking up the rest from reference TRBV11-2 and TRBJ1-1 gives the full variable domain: EAGVAQSPRYKIIEKRQSVAFWCNPISGHATLYWYQQILGQGPKLLIQFQNNGVVDDSQLPKDRFSAERLKGVDSTLKIQPAKLEDSAVYLCASRPPQSTEAFFGQGTRLTVV.

The J gene is TRBJ2-7, the V gene TRBV28; D remains unclear. Looked up from germline, CDR1 is MDHEN and CDR2 is SYDVKM. The V end was cut by 5 bases, the J end by 4 bases, with 9 bases between. This CDR3 spans 12 amino acids. CDR3 DNA sequence: TGTGCCAGCAGTCCCCCCCGATACGAGCAGTACTTC. This sequence encodes CASSPPRYEQYF.

The chain recombines TRBV19 with TRBJ2-5, with D unclear. The germline CDR1 and CDR2 sequences are LNHDA and SQIVND (reference sequence). This CDR3 spans 14 amino acids. V was clipped by 3 bases and J by 5 bases, with 13 bases between them. The CDR3 is CASSMGGLPETQYF. DNA of the CDR3: TGTGCCAGTAGTATGGGCGGCCTCCCCGAGACCCAGTACTTC.

J is TRBJ2-7 and V is TRBV14, with D maybe TRBD1 (6 bases). V shed 4 bases and J shed 1 base, with 11 bases lying between them. In germline, CDR1 is SGHDN, CDR2 FVKESK. The CDR3 runs to 14 residues. This CDR3 reads CASSPGHQSYEQYF. Written as DNA, the CDR3 is TGTGCCAGCAGCCCGGGACACCAATCCTACGAGCAGTACTTC. The complete variable domain, with remaining parts taken from reference TRBV14 and TRBJ2-7, reads EAGVTQFPSHSVIEKGQTVTLRCDPISGHDNLYWYRRVMGKEIKFLLHFVKESKQDESGMPNNRFLAERTGGTYSTLKVQPAELEDSGVYFCASSPGHQSYEQYFGPGTRLTVT.